There are many counts of the clone carrying this T cell receptor beta chain. These data come from a study of T cells in Graves' hyperthyroidism and ophthalmopathy. At the level of the study: At the time of initial diagnosis and before any treatment, peripheral blood was collected.

RNA transcripts provided the source from which TCR beta CDR3 regions were amplified. With the HTBI primer set, the TCR CDR3 went through a first round of RT-PCR. Using its own MiXCR run on the multiplex PCR reads, TCRdb lists one record per CDR3 protein. This table has about 360,000 distinct CDR3 sequences, less than 15% appearing once. There are 17 residues in the CDR3. V was pared by 5 bases and J by 1 base, with 20 bases between. The V gene's germline CDR1 is SGHAT and CDR2 FQDESV (reference sequence). Clinical symptoms, serum thyroxine, TRAb, thyroid ultrasound and orbital computed tomography informed diagnoses. Isolation of PBMCs was performed on roughly 9 ml fresh peripheral blood.

The receptor was isolated from a young man with Graves' hyperthyroidism that later progressed to Graves' ophthalmopathy. The chain combines TRBV11-1 with TRBJ1-1, with no clear D. Sequencing was performed on blood. The CDR3 is CASSHPGPKKANTEAFF. CDR3 coding DNA: TGTGCCAGCAGCCATCCGGGTCCCAAAAAAGCGAACACTGAAGCTTTCTTT. The full variable domain, in which reference TRBV11-1 and TRBJ1-1 provide the parts outside the CDR3, is EAEVAQSPRYKITEKSQAVAFWCDPISGHATLYWYRQILGQGPELLVQFQDESVVDDSQLPKDRFSAERLKGVDSTLKIQPAELGDSAMYLCASSHPGPKKANTEAFFGQGTRLTVV.